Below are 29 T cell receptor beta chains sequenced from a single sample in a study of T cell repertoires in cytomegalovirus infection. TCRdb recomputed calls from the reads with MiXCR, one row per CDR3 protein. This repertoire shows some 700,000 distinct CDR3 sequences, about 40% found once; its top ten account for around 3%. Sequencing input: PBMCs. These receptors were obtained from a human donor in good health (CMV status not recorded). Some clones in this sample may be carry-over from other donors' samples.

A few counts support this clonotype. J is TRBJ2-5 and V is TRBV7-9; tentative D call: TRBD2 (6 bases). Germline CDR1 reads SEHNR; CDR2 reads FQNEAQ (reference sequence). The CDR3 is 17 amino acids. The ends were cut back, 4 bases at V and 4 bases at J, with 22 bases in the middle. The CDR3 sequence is CASSSREFGTSPETQYF. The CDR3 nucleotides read TGTGCCAGCAGCTCACGGGAGTTTGGGACGTCTCCAGAGACCCAGTACTTC.

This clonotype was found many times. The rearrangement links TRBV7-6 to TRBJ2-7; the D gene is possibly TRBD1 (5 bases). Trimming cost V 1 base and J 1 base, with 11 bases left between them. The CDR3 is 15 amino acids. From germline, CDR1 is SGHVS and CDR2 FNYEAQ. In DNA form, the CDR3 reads TGTGCCAGCAGCTTAGTTCCAGGGTTGTCCTACGAGCAGTACTTC. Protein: CASSLVPGLSYEQYF. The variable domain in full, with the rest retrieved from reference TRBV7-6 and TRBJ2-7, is GAGVSQSPRYKVTKRGQDVALRCDPISGHVSLYWYRQALGQGPEFLTYFNYEAQQDKSGLPNDRFSAERPEGSISTLTIQRTEQRDSAMYRCASSLVPGLSYEQYFGPGTRLTVT.

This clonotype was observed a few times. The CDR3 region is CASSKFGNQPQHF. The CDR3 bases are TGTGCCAGCAGCAAATTTGGCAATCAGCCCCAGCATTTT. The chain links TRBV6-4 to TRBJ1-5; D is uncertain. V lost 6 bases and J lost 2, with 8 bases in between. The CDR3 is made up of 13 amino acids. Looked up from germline, CDR1 is MRHNA and CDR2 is SNTAGT.

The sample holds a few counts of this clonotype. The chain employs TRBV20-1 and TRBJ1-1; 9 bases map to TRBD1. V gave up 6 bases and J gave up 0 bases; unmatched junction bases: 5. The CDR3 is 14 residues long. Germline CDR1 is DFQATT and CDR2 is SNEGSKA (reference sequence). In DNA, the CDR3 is TGCAGTGCACCGGGACAGGGCATGAACACTGAAGCTTTCTTT. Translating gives CSAPGQGMNTEAFF.

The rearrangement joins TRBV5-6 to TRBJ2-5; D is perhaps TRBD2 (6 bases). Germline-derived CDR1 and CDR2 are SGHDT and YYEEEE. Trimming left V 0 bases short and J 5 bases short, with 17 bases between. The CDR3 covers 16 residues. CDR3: CASSLAGDSVRETQYF. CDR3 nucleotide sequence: TGTGCCAGCAGCTTGGCCGGGGACTCCGTACGGGAGACCCAGTACTTC.

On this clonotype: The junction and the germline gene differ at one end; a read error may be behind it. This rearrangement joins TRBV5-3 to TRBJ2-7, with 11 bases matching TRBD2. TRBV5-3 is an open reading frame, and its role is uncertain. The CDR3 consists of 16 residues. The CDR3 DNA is TGTGCCAGCAGCTTGGAGACTAGCGGGAAATACTACGAGCAGTACTTC. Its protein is CASSLETSGKYYEQYF.

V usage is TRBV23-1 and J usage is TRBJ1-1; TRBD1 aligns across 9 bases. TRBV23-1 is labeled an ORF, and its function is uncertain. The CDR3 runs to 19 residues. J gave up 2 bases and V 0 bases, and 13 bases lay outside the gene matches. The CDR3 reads CASSQSYRGLNPPNTEAFF. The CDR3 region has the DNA TGCGCCAGCAGTCAATCGTACAGGGGGCTCAACCCTCCCAACACTGAAGCTTTCTTT.

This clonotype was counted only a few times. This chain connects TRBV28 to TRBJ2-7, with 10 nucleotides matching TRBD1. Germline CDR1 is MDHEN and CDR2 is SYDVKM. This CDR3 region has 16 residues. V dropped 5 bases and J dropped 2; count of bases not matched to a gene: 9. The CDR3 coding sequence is TGTGCCAGCAGTAAGAACCGGGACAGGGGCACCTACGAGCAGTACTTC. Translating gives CASSKNRDRGTYEQYF.

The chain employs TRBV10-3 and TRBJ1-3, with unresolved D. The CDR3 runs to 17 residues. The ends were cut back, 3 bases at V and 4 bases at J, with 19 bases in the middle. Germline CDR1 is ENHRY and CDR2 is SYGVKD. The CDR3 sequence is CAISDLSAVDFGNTIYF. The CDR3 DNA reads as TGTGCCATCAGTGACCTGAGCGCGGTGGACTTCGGAAACACCATATATTTT.

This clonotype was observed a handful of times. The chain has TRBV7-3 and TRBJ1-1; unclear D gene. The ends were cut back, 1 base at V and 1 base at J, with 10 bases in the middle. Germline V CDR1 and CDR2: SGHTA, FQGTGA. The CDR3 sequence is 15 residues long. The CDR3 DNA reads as TGTGCCAGCAGCTTAAACCCAAGCGAGAACACTGAAGCTTTCTTT. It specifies CASSLNPSENTEAFF.

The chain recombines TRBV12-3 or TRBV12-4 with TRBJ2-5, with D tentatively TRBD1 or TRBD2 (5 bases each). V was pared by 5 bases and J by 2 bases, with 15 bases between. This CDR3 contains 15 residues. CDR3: CASSPRGASQETQYF. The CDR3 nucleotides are TGTGCCAGCAGTCCGAGAGGGGCCTCACAAGAGACCCAGTACTTC.

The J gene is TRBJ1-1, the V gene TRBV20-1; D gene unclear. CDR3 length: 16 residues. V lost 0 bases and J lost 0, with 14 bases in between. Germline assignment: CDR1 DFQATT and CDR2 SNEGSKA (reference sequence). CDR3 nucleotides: TGCAGTGCTAGAGATCTCGGTACGGGTCTGAACACTGAAGCTTTCTTT. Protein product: CSARDLGTGLNTEAFF.

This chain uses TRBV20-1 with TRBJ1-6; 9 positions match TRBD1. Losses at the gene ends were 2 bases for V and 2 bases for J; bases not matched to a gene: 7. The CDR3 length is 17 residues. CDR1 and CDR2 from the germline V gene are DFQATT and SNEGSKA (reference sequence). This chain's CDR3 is CSARRGQGSPYNSPLHF. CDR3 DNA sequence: TGCAGTGCTAGAAGGGGACAGGGAAGCCCCTATAATTCACCCCTCCACTTT.

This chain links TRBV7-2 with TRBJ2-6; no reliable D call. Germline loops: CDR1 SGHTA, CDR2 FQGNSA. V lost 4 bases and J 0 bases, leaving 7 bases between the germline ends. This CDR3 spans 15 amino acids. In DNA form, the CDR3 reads TGTGCCAGCAGCTCCAGCCACTCTGGGGCCAACGTCCTGACTTTC. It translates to CASSSSHSGANVLTF.

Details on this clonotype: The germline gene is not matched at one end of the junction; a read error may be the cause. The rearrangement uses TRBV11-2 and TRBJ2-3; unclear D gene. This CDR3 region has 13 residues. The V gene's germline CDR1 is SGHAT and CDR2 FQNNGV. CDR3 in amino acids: CARSLAGTDTKYF. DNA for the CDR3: TGTGCCAGAAGCTTAGCCGGCACAGATACTAAGTATTTT.

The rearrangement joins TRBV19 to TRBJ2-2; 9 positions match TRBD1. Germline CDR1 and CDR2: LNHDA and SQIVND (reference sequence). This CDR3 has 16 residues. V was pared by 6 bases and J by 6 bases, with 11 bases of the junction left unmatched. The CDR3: CASRSRDRDRSGELFF. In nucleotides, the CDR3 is TGTGCCAGTAGATCCCGGGACAGGGATCGGTCCGGGGAGCTGTTTTTT.

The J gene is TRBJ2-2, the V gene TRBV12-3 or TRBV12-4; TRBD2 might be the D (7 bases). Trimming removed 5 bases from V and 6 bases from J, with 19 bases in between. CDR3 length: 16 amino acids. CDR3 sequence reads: CASSLQGGMLAGELFF. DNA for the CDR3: TGTGCCAGCAGTCTACAGGGAGGGATGCTGGCCGGGGAGCTGTTTTTT.

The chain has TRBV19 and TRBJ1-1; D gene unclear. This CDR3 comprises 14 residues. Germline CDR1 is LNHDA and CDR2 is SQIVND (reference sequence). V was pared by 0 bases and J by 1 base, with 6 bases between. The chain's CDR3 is CASSIDPRNTEAFF. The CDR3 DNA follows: TGTGCCAGTAGTATAGATCCACGGAACACTGAAGCTTTCTTT.

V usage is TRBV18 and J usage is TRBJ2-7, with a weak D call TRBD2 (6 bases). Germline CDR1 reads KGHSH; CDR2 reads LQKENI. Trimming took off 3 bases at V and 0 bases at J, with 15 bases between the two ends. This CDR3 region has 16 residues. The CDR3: CASSPAGLKSSYEQYF. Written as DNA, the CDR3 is TGTGCCAGCTCACCCGCGGGACTGAAGAGCTCCTACGAGCAGTACTTC.

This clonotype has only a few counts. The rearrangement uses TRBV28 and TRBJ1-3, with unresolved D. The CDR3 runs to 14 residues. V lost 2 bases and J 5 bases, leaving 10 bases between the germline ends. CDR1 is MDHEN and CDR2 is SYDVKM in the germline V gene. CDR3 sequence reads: CASSLEGMRNTIYF. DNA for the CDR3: TGTGCCAGCAGTTTAGAGGGCATGCGAAACACCATATATTTT.

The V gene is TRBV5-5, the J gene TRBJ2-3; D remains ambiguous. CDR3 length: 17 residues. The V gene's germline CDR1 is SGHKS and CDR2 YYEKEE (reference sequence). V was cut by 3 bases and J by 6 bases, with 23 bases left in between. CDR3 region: CASSSLNAVLMTDTQYF. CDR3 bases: TGTGCCAGCAGCTCCCTTAACGCGGTGCTCATGACGGATACGCAGTATTTT.

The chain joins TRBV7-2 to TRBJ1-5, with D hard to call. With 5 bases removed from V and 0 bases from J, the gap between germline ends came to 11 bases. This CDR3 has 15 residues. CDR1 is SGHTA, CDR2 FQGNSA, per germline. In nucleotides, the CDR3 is TGTGCCAGCAGCCAAAGCGGGAATAGCAATCAGCCCCAGCATTTT. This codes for CASSQSGNSNQPQHF.

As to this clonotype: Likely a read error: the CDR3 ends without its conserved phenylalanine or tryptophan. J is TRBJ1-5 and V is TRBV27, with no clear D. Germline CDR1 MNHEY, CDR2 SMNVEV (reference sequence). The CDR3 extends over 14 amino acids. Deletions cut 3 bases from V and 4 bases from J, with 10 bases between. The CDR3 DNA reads TGTGCCAGCAGTTTGGGGTCGGGAAATCAGCCCCAGCATTGT. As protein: CASSLGSGNQPQHC.

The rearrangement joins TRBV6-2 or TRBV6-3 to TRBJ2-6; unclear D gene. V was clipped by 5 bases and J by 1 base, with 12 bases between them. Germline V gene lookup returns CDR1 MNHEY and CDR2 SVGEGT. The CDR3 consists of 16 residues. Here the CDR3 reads CASSLNEISGANVLTF. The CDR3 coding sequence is TGTGCCAGCAGTCTTAATGAGATATCTGGGGCCAACGTCCTGACTTTC.

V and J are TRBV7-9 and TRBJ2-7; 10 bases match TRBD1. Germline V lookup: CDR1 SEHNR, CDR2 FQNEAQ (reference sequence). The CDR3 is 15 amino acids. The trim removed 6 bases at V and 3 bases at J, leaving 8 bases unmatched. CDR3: CASSPLRDRGYEQYF. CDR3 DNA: TGTGCCAGCAGTCCGCTCCGGGACAGGGGCTACGAGCAGTACTTC. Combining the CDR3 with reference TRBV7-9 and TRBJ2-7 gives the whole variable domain DTGVSQNPRHKITKRGQNVTFRCDPISEHNRLYWYRQTLGQGPEFLTYFQNEAQLEKSRLLSDRFSAERPKGSFSTLEIQRTEQGDSAMYLCASSPLRDRGYEQYFGPGTRLTVT.

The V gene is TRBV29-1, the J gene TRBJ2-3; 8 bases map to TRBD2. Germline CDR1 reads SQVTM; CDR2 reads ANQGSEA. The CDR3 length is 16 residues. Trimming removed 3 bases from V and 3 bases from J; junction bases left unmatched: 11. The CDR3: CSVEGRFSGMTDTQYF. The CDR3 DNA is TGCAGCGTTGAGGGGCGTTTTAGCGGGATGACAGATACGCAGTATTTT.

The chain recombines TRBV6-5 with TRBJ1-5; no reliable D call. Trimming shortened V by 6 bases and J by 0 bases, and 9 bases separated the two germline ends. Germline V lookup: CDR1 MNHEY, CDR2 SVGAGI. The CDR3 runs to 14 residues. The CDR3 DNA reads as TGTGCCAGCAGGCCTACATTTAGCAATCAGCCCCAGCATTTT. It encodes CASRPTFSNQPQHF.

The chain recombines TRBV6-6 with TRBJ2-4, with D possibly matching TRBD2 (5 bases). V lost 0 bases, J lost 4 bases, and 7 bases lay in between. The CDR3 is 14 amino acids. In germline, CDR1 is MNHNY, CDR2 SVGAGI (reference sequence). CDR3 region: CASSYSEVKNIQYF. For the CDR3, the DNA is TGTGCCAGCAGTTACTCGGAGGTGAAAAACATTCAGTACTTC.

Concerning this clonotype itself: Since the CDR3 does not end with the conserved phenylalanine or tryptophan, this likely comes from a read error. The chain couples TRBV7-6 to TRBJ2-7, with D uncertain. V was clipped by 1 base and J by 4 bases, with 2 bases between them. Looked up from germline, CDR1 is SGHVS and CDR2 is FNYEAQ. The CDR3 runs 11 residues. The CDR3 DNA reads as TGTGCCAGCAGCTTAGATTACGAGCAGTACTTA. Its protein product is CASSLDYEQYL.